Detailed here is one TCR beta chain. The target antigen is unknown. PCR involved 60 Vbeta and 13 Jbeta primers. Sequencing used immunoSEQ multiplex PCR; TCRdb keeps in-frame clones, though not all of them. The data show fewer than 100,000 clones, more than 70% seen once. The length of the CDR3 is 12 residues. V shed 8 bases and J shed 5 bases, with 12 bases lying between them. CDR1 is MGHDK and CDR2 is SYGVNS in the germline V gene. These data originate in a study of cytomegalovirus exposure and HLA in healthy donors. Points from the study as a whole: Indistinguishable V segments, including TRBV6-2 and TRBV6-3, were excluded. Within an earlier analysis, most TCR beta V segments proved productive either about 87% or about 30% of the time. In a later analysis, TCR beta V- and J-gene trimming was associated with a missense DCLRE1C variant.

The rearrangement uses TRBV25-1 and TRBJ2-5, with D tentatively TRBD2 (6 bases). The receptor's source is a female donor in good health and CMV-seronegative. Sequenced sample: PBMCs. The CDR3 DNA is TGTGCCAGCGGGAGGAGGGGTGAGACCCAGTACTTC. This sequence encodes CASGRRGETQYF. Looking up the rest from reference TRBV25-1 and TRBJ2-5 gives the full variable domain: EADIYQTPRYLVIGTGKKITLECSQTMGHDKMYWYQQDPGMELHLIHYSYGVNSTEKGDLSSESTVSRIRTEHFPLTLESARPSHTSQYLCASGRRGETQYFGPGTRLLVL.